The entry below gives a single TCR beta chain sequence along with its context. What it binds is not known. The intended depth for sequencing was 1 in 200,000 to 1 in 1 million T cells. Method: immunoSEQ multiplex PCR; TCRdb's copy keeps in-frame clones and lacks some. The data contain some 12,000 clones, about 59% of them seen just once; the ten biggest clones take up roughly 23%. The entry originates in a study of cytotoxic CD8 clonotypes in ibrutinib-treated CLL. Across the study: Partial response was seen in roughly 24 patients and complete response in 2; after median around 5.5 years, around 15 stayed remitted, about 12 progressed. Response sampling took place at median 12 months of treatment, range 6 to 36. Study-level findings and limits: Public clonotypes showed up rarely, and on treatment they shrank or held steady.

From germline, CDR1 is SGHTA and CDR2 FQGNSA. CDR3 size: 15 residues. Trimming pared 3 bases from V and 0 bases from J, leaving 10 bases between. The rearrangement uses TRBV7-2 and TRBJ2-3; D unclear. This sequence originates from a human donor with chronic lymphocytic leukemia. This material consisted of PBMCs, taken before ibrutinib treatment. CDR3 loop: CASSLGLPSTDTQYF. In DNA, the CDR3 is TGTGCCAGCAGCTTGGGTCTTCCTAGCACAGATACGCAGTATTTT.